These 21 T cell receptor beta chains were all obtained from the same sample, sequenced in a study of T cell responses to AZD1222 COVID-19 vaccine. The protocol was immunoSEQ multiplex PCR, while the TCRdb copy is restricted to in-frame clones and leaves out a portion. The table includes 70,000 to 80,000 clones, 70% to 90% detected once. Sequencing used peripheral blood, obtained on day 0 of AZD1222 vaccination. The receptors come from an adult in good health.

The chain links TRBV5-1 to TRBJ2-5, with 7 bases matching TRBD2. The germline CDR1 and CDR2 sequences are SGHRS and YFSETQ. V gave up 0 bases and J gave up 3 bases; unmatched junction bases: 2. The CDR3 has 14 amino acids. CDR3 protein: CASSLVAGEETQYF. In nucleotides, the CDR3 is TGCGCCAGCAGCTTGGTTGCGGGAGAAGAGACCCAGTACTTC.

This clone was found a few times. The J gene is TRBJ1-2, the V gene TRBV6-5, with unresolved D. With 6 bases removed from V and 4 bases from J, the gap between germline ends came to 15 bases. The CDR3 covers 14 residues. CDR1 is MNHEY, CDR2 SVGAGI, per germline. The CDR3 nucleotides read TGTGCCAGCAGGAGGACGGCCAGGACCTATGGCTACACCTTC. This codes for CASRRTARTYGYTF.

The chain combines TRBV12-5 with TRBJ2-3; D ambiguous. The V end lost 2 bases, the J end lost 2 bases, and 8 bases lay between the germline ends. Germline CDR1 reads LGHNT; CDR2 reads FRNRAP. The CDR3 is 14 residues long. The CDR3 bases are TGTGCTAGTGGTTTGTCGGCCTCCACAGATACGCAGTATTTT. This codes for CASGLSASTDTQYF.

The rearrangement uses TRBV24-1 and TRBJ2-1, with D perhaps TRBD1 or TRBD2 (5 bases each). With 7 bases removed from V and 11 bases from J, the gap between germline ends came to 14 bases. The CDR3 contains 12 residues. Looked up from germline, CDR1 is KGHDR and CDR2 is SFDVKD. The CDR3 coding sequence is TGTGCCACCAGCCAGCTGGGGGTACAGCAGTTCTTC. It encodes CATSQLGVQQFF.

V is TRBV28 and J is TRBJ1-5; D not certain. Trimming shortened V by 3 bases and J by 4 bases, and 13 bases separated the two germline ends. Germline loops: CDR1 MDHEN, CDR2 SYDVKM. The CDR3 contains 15 residues. For the CDR3, the DNA is TGTGCCAGCAGTTTGTTCGGAACAGTGAATCAGCCCCAGCATTTT. Residues: CASSLFGTVNQPQHF.

This clone was detected a few times. V usage is TRBV7-8 and J usage is TRBJ2-1; 9 bases are a match to TRBD2. Germline assignment: CDR1 SGHVS and CDR2 FQNEAQ. The CDR3 is 14 amino acids. Germline trimming cut 1 base from V and 6 bases from J; bases unmatched to any gene: 1. CDR3 in amino acids: CASSLGGRANEQFF. The CDR3 DNA reads as TGTGCCAGCAGCTTAGGCGGGAGGGCCAATGAGCAGTTCTTC.

This chain joins TRBV18 and TRBJ1-3, with D possibly being TRBD1 (6 bases). The germline CDR1 and CDR2 sequences are KGHSH and LQKENI. V was cut by 4 bases and J by 9 bases, with 22 bases left in between. The CDR3 length is 16 residues. In DNA form, the CDR3 reads TGTGCCAGCTCACTCCGAGGGGGAGGTGCAAGCGGCACCATATATTTT. Translated: CASSLRGGGASGTIYF. Full variable domain (remainder filled in from reference TRBV18 and TRBJ1-3): NAGVMQNPRHLVRRRGQEARLRCSPMKGHSHVYWYRQLPEEGLKFMVYLQKENIIDESGMPKERFSAEFPKEGPSILRIQQVVRGDSAAYFCASSLRGGGASGTIYFGEGSWLTVV.

The chain links TRBV6-5 to TRBJ2-1; 7 bases align to TRBD1. The V and J ends lost 7 bases and 6 bases, in that order; junction bases with no gene match: 6. This CDR3 comprises 13 residues. Germline V gives CDR1 MNHEY, CDR2 SVGAGI. CDR3 in amino acids: CASTRPGGNEQFF. As DNA, the CDR3 is TGTGCCAGCACGAGACCAGGGGGCAATGAGCAGTTCTTC.

The V and J genes are TRBV5-6 and TRBJ1-1; the D is unclear. CDR3 length equals 12 residues. CDR1 and CDR2 from the germline V gene are SGHDT and YYEEEE. V gave up 0 bases and J gave up 11 bases, with 11 bases separating them. The CDR3 sequence: CASSLGSGSAFF. The DNA for the CDR3 is TGTGCCAGCAGCTTGGGAAGCGGGAGCGCTTTCTTT.

In DNA, the CDR3 is TGTGCCAGCACCCCGAGACAGGGGAACACCGGGGAGCTGTTTTTT. It translates to CASTPRQGNTGELFF. The V gene is TRBV7-9, the J gene TRBJ2-2; 7 bases are a match to TRBD1. From germline, CDR1 is SEHNR and CDR2 FQNEAQ (reference sequence). This CDR3 is 15 amino acids long. V was pared by 7 bases and J by 1 base, with 6 bases of the junction left unmatched.

This chain connects TRBV30 to TRBJ2-4, with D possibly called TRBD1 or TRBD2 (5 bases each). This CDR3 is 13 amino acids long. V lost 2 bases and J lost 8, with 13 bases in between. CDR1 is GTSNPN, CDR2 SVGIG, per germline (reference sequence). CDR3 protein: CAWSLGTRDIQYF. In nucleotides, the CDR3 is TGTGCCTGGAGTTTGGGGACGAGGGACATTCAGTACTTC. The full variable domain, in which reference TRBV30 and TRBJ2-4 provide the parts outside the CDR3, is SQTIHQWPATLVQPVGSPLSLECTVEGTSNPNLYWYRQAAGRGLQLLFYSVGIGQISSEVPQNLSASRPQDRQFILSSKKLLLSDSGFYLCAWSLGTRDIQYFGAGTRLSVL.

V and J are TRBV7-3 and TRBJ1-1, with 7 bases matching TRBD1. The germline CDR1 and CDR2 sequences are SGHTA and FQGTGA. V was pared by 5 bases and J by 4 bases, with 13 bases of the junction left unmatched. The CDR3 length is 16 residues. The CDR3 nucleotides are TGTGCCAGCAGCCCCGGACAGGCGGAGGGAGGCACTGAAGCTTTCTTT. Residues: CASSPGQAEGGTEAFF.

The chain uses TRBV27 and TRBJ1-6; perhaps TRBD1 as D (5 bases). The germline V gene has CDR1 MNHEY and CDR2 SMNVEV (reference sequence). The CDR3 spans 14 residues. V was trimmed by 6 bases and J by 4 bases, leaving 10 bases between them. In DNA form, the CDR3 reads TGTGCCAGCAGGATTCAGGGATATAATTCACCCCTCCACTTT. It specifies CASRIQGYNSPLHF.

The chain combines TRBV7-9 with TRBJ2-2, with TRBD2 as a possible D gene (5 bases). CDR3 length equals 12 residues. V shed 5 bases and J shed 9 bases, with 10 bases lying between them. Germline CDR1 and CDR2: SEHNR and FQNEAQ (reference sequence). CDR3 sequence reads: CASSTGNWELFF. DNA of the CDR3: TGTGCCAGCAGCACGGGAAACTGGGAGCTGTTTTTT.

The rearrangement links TRBV7-2 to TRBJ1-5; 9 nucleotides align to TRBD1. Unmatched junction bases numbered 4, after V lost 4 bases and J lost 3 bases. The CDR3 loop spans 15 amino acids. CDR1 and CDR2 (germline): SGHTA, FQGNSA. The CDR3 reads CASSSRTGDNQPQHF. The DNA of the CDR3 is TGTGCCAGCAGCTCGCGGACAGGGGACAATCAGCCCCAGCATTTT.

The chain joins TRBV6-2 or TRBV6-3 to TRBJ2-3; 11 nucleotides match TRBD2. CDR1 is MNHEY and CDR2 is SVGEGT in the germline V gene. The trim removed 6 bases at V and 2 bases at J, leaving 13 bases unmatched. The CDR3 loop spans 18 amino acids. In nucleotides, the CDR3 is TGTGCCAGCAGCCCCCGACCCTATAGCGGGAGGGCCACAGATACGCAGTATTTT. Protein product: CASSPRPYSGRATDTQYF.

Only one count was recorded for this clone. V gene TRBV7-8 combines with J gene TRBJ2-3, with D possibly TRBD2 on 6 matching bases. Germline V gives CDR1 SGHVS, CDR2 FQNEAQ. There are 17 residues in the CDR3. V lost 5 bases to trimming and J lost 1 base, with 19 bases between them. This CDR3 reads CASSPSPQPSGTDTQYF. CDR3 bases: TGTGCCAGCAGCCCAAGCCCTCAGCCTAGCGGCACAGATACGCAGTATTTT.

The V call is TRBV7-2, the J call TRBJ2-6; D not certain. CDR1 and CDR2 (germline): SGHTA, FQGNSA. The CDR3 is made up of 16 amino acids. Trimming removed 1 base from V and 0 bases from J, with 7 bases in between. The CDR3 is CASSLGPTSGANVLTF. CDR3 coding DNA: TGTGCCAGCAGCTTAGGGCCCACCTCTGGGGCCAACGTCCTGACTTTC.

V is TRBV19 and J is TRBJ1-5; 7 bases fit TRBD1. Germline V gives CDR1 LNHDA, CDR2 SQIVND (reference sequence). Germline trimming cut 5 bases from V and 3 bases from J; bases unmatched to any gene: 7. This CDR3 spans 15 amino acids. CDR3 residues: CASSQDRASNQPQHF. The CDR3 nucleotides read TGTGCCAGTAGTCAAGACAGGGCCTCCAATCAGCCCCAGCATTTT.

V gene TRBV11-2 combines with J gene TRBJ2-1; 12 bases map to TRBD2. The CDR3 sequence is 15 residues long. Germline V gene lookup returns CDR1 SGHAT and CDR2 FQNNGV. J lost 8 bases, V lost 3 bases, and 5 bases had no gene match. This chain's CDR3 is CASSFTSGGLDEQFF. CDR3 bases: TGTGCCAGCAGCTTTACTAGCGGGGGGCTCGATGAGCAGTTCTTC.

This chain links TRBV14 with TRBJ1-3; D is undetermined. V lost 3 bases to trimming and J lost 0 bases, with 6 bases between them. This CDR3 contains 14 residues. The germline CDR1 and CDR2 sequences are SGHDN and FVKESK. CDR3 loop: CASSHRSSGNTIYF. The CDR3 DNA follows: TGTGCCAGCAGCCACAGGAGCTCTGGAAACACCATATATTTT.